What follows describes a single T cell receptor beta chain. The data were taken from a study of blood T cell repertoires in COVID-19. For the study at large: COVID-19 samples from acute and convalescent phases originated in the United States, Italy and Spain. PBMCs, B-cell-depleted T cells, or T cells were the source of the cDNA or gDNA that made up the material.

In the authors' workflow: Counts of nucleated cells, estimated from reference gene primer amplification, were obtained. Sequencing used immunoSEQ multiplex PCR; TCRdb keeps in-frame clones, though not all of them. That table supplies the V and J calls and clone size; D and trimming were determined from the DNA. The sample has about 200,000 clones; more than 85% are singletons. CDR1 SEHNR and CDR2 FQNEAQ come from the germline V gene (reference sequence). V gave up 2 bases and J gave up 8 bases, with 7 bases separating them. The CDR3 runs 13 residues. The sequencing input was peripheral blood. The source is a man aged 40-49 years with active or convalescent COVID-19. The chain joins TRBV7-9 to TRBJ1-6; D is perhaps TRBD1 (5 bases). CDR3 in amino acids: CASSLTGDSPLHF. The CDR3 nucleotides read TGTGCCAGCAGCTTAACAGGTGATTCACCCCTCCACTTT. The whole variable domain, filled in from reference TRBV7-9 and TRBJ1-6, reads DTGVSQNPRHKITKRGQNVTFRCDPISEHNRLYWYRQTLGQGPEFLTYFQNEAQLEKSRLLSDRFSAERPKGSFSTLEIQRTEQGDSAMYLCASSLTGDSPLHFGNGTRLTVT.